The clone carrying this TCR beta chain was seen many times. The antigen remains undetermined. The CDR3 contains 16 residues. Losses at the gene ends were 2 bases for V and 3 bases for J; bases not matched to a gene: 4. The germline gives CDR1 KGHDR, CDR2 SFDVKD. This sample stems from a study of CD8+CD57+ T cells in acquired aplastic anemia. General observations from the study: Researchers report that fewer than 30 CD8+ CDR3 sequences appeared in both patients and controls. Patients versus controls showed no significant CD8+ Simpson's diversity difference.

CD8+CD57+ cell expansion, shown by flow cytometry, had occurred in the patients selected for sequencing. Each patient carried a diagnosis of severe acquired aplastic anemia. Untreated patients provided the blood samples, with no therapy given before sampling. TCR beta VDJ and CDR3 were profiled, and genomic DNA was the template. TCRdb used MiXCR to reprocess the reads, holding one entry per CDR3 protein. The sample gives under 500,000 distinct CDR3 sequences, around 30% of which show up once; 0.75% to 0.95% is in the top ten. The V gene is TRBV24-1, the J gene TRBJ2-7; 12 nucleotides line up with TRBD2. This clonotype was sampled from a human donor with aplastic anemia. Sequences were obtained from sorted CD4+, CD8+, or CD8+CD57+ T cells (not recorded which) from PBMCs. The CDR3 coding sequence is TGTGCCACCAGTGATTCGACTAGCGGGAGAGACTACGAGCAGTACTTC. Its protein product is CATSDSTSGRDYEQYF.